Here is one TCR beta chain with its context. As yet, its antigen is unknown. The record originates from a study of T cell clusters in autoimmune cytopenias. TRB rearrangements were amplified by touch-down multiplex PCR with mixed TRB-A/B primers. Each CDR3 protein gets one entry in TCRdb, which reprocessed the multiplex PCR reads and gives no DNA. The repertoire table contains some 6,200 distinct CDR3 sequences. General study points: TRB repertoire shifts in secondary cytopenia and chronic lymphocytic leukemia mostly reflected lymphoma, not autoimmunity. No cluster-lack signature appeared between secondary cytopenia and chronic lymphocytic leukemia patients, apparently due to lymphoma masking.

TRB amplification used approximately 250 ng of peripheral blood genomic DNA. The same data also went into a second study, on T cell repertoires in aging, cancer and after chemotherapy. Turning to that study: Rebound thymic output was suggested by rising median generation probability during chemotherapy in each cancer cohort.

The clonotype was recovered from a human donor in good health. The material sequenced was peripheral blood.

This chain's CDR3 is CASEVEGGGLNTGELFF. The chain combines TRBV6-2 or TRBV6-3 with TRBJ2-2; TCRdb proposes TRBD1, but this gene call is untestable without DNA. This CDR3 region has 17 residues. The germline V gene encodes CDR1 MNHEY and CDR2 SVGEGT.